The 20 T cell receptor beta chains below all came from one sample that was sequenced in a study of blood T cell repertoires in COVID-19 (dated by TCRdb to about 2020). The library was produced with the immunoSEQ multiplex PCR assay. Held by TCRdb, this immuneACCESS table contains in-frame sequences only and omits some clones. Under half of the omission traces to an unresolved V gene where checked; the cause of the rest is unknown. Recorded for this sample are about 98,000 clones; over 85% of them occurred a single time. 1.9% of the sample is in the top ten clones. What was sequenced was peripheral blood. These receptors originate from a woman between 50 and 59 years old with COVID-19, enrolled during active disease.

This clone has a handful of counts. This rearrangement joins TRBV6-5 to TRBJ1-2; maybe TRBD1 (5 bases). The CDR3 extends over 13 amino acids. With 0 bases removed from V and 7 bases from J, the gap between germline ends came to 9 bases. From germline, CDR1 is MNHEY and CDR2 SVGAGI. The CDR3 DNA is TGTGCCAGCAGTTACTCGGAAAGGGGTGGCTACACCTTC. Its protein product is CASSYSERGGYTF.

The chain employs TRBV6-6 and TRBJ1-1; D is uncertain. This CDR3 spans 15 amino acids. V lost 0 bases to trimming and J lost 5 bases, with 13 bases between them. Germline loops: CDR1 MNHNY, CDR2 SVGAGI (reference sequence). The CDR3 DNA is TGTGCCAGCAGTTACTCGAATGCGGGCGGAACTGAAGCTTTCTTT. Protein: CASSYSNAGGTEAFF.

The rearrangement links TRBV30 to TRBJ1-5, with 9 bases lining up with TRBD1. The CDR3 sequence is 16 residues long. The V and J ends lost 2 bases and 5 bases, in that order; junction bases with no gene match: 10. Germline-derived CDR1 and CDR2 are GTSNPN and SVGIG (reference sequence). This CDR3 reads CAWSHPDRGSHQPQHF. CDR3 sequence (DNA): TGTGCCTGGAGTCACCCGGACAGGGGTTCCCATCAGCCCCAGCATTTT.

This rearrangement joins TRBV9 to TRBJ2-7; D may be TRBD2 (6 bases). The CDR3 runs 13 residues. The germline V and J ends were trimmed by 3 bases and 6 bases, with 13 bases remaining between them. Germline CDR1 SGDLS, CDR2 YYNGEE. The CDR3 DNA reads as TGTGCCAGCAGCGGACCGGGACTCTCCGAGCAGTACTTC. Protein sequence: CASSGPGLSEQYF.

V is TRBV11-2 and J is TRBJ1-1; no clear D gene. CDR1 and CDR2 from the germline V gene are SGHAT and FQNNGV. Trimming stripped 3 bases from V and 5 bases from J, with 7 bases between. This CDR3 contains 12 residues. The CDR3 DNA reads TGTGCCAGCAGCTTGGCAGGAACTGAAGCTTTCTTT. It translates to CASSLAGTEAFF.

The chain recombines TRBV7-9 with TRBJ2-3; 8 nucleotides match TRBD2. V lost 5 bases, J lost 8 bases, and 18 bases stayed unmatched. The CDR3 length is 17 residues. CDR1 and CDR2 (germline): SEHNR, FQNEAQ (reference sequence). In DNA, the CDR3 is TGTGCCAGCAGCCCCGGGGGGGGGCGGCCTAATTTGGGTACGCAGTATTTT. Translating it yields CASSPGGGRPNLGTQYF.

The rearrangement uses TRBV5-1 and TRBJ2-3; TRBD1 might be the D (5 bases). Trimming pared 1 base from V and 3 bases from J, leaving 12 bases between. CDR3 length equals 15 residues. Germline V gene data show CDR1 as SGHRS and CDR2 as YFSETQ. Here the CDR3 DNA reads TGCGCCAGCAGCTTGTCCGCAGGGCGGACAGATACGCAGTATTTT. This gives the protein CASSLSAGRTDTQYF. The full variable domain, completed using reference TRBV5-1 and TRBJ2-3, is KAGVTQTPRYLIKTRGQQVTLSCSPISGHRSVSWYQQTPGQGLQFLFEYFSETQRNKGNFPGRFSGRQFSNSRSEMNVSTLELGDSALYLCASSLSAGRTDTQYFGPGTRLTVL.

The rearrangement links TRBV7-9 to TRBJ1-1; D is unresolved. Trimming removed 7 bases from V and 0 bases from J, with 9 bases in between. Germline-derived CDR1 and CDR2 are SEHNR and FQNEAQ (reference sequence). This CDR3 contains 13 residues. CDR3 residues: CASKMTLNTEAFF. DNA for the CDR3: TGTGCCAGCAAAATGACACTGAACACTGAAGCTTTCTTT.

This chain uses TRBV5-6 with TRBJ2-7; tentative D call: TRBD1 (5 bases). The CDR3 consists of 16 residues. The V end lost 4 bases, the J end lost 0 bases, and 17 bases lay between the germline ends. Germline V CDR1 and CDR2: SGHDT, YYEEEE. The CDR3 nucleotides are TGTGCCAGCAGCCGCAGACAGCGACCGACCTCCTACGAGCAGTACGTC. It is translated as CASSRRQRPTSYEQYV.

The genes are TRBV28 and TRBJ1-2; maybe TRBD1 (6 bases). Germline V CDR1 and CDR2: MDHEN, SYDVKM. The CDR3 length is 14 residues. Trimming took 3 bases from V and 7 from J, leaving 15 bases between them. The DNA of the CDR3 is TGTGCCAGCAGTTTCGGGCAGGGGTCTCGTGGCTACACCTTC. Its protein product is CASSFGQGSRGYTF.

DNA of the CDR3: TGCAGCGTTATAGACACGTCCTACGAGCAGTACGTC. Encoded protein: CSVIDTSYEQYV. The genes are TRBV29-1 and TRBJ2-7; D remains ambiguous. The CDR3 length is 12 residues. CDR1 and CDR2 from the germline V gene are SQVTM and ANQGSEA. Trimming took 5 bases from V and 1 from J, leaving 9 bases between them.

The chain employs TRBV29-1 and TRBJ1-1; 7 nucleotides agree with TRBD1. J gave up 4 bases and V 7 bases, and 12 bases lay outside the gene matches. The CDR3 runs to 14 residues. In germline, CDR1 is SQVTM, CDR2 ANQGSEA. CDR3 nucleotide sequence: TGCAGCGCCTTTCCCGACAGGGAAACCACTGAAGCTTTCTTT. Residues: CSAFPDRETTEAFF.

The V call is TRBV19, the J call TRBJ2-2, with 7 positions matching TRBD1. Per germline, CDR1 LNHDA and CDR2 SQIVND (reference sequence). CDR3 length equals 14 residues. Losses at the gene ends were 7 bases for V and 5 bases for J; bases not matched to a gene: 7. The CDR3 coding sequence is TGTGCCAGTAAGAACAGGGGACAAACCGGGGAGCTGTTTTTT. Protein sequence: CASKNRGQTGELFF.

In its sample, this clone was seen once. This sequence joins TRBV2 and TRBJ1-3; tentative D call: TRBD1 (6 bases). CDR3 size: 16 residues. Trimming left V 3 bases short and J 0 bases short, with 12 bases between. Germline V gene sequence: CDR1 SNHLY, CDR2 FYNNEI. CDR3 amino acids: CASSEYTGFSGNTIYF. Written as DNA, the CDR3 is TGTGCCAGCAGTGAGTACACAGGGTTCTCTGGAAACACCATATATTTT.

This chain links TRBV28 with TRBJ1-5, with 8 bases matching TRBD1. CDR3 length: 14 amino acids. Germline-derived CDR1 and CDR2 are MDHEN and SYDVKM. V shed 2 bases, J shed 6 bases, and the junction held 3 bases outside the gene matches. This chain's CDR3 is CASSLGQGSQPQHF. The DNA for the CDR3 is TGTGCCAGCAGTTTAGGACAGGGAAGTCAGCCCCAGCATTTT.

The gene calls are TRBV30 and TRBJ1-5; a weak D match, TRBD1 (5 bases). The germline V gene has CDR1 GTSNPN and CDR2 SVGIG (reference sequence). The V gene lost 2 bases and the J gene lost 1 base, with 6 bases spanning the gap. CDR3 length: 13 amino acids. The CDR3 DNA reads TGTGCCTGGAGTACAGGAAGCAATCAGCCCCAGCATTTT. This encodes CAWSTGSNQPQHF.

V is TRBV28 and J is TRBJ1-2; 8 bases agree with TRBD1. CDR1 is MDHEN and CDR2 is SYDVKM in the germline V gene. This CDR3 contains 14 residues. With V trimmed by 5 bases and J by 6 bases, 8 bases remained unmatched. DNA of the CDR3: TGTGCCAGCAGTGCCCTCAGGGGGCTCGATGGCTACACCTTC. Its protein is CASSALRGLDGYTF.

The rearrangement uses TRBV28 and TRBJ2-3, with D possibly being TRBD2 (6 bases). The CDR3 consists of 14 residues. V was shortened by 3 bases and J by 3 bases, with 10 bases between the two germline ends. CDR1 and CDR2 from the germline V gene are MDHEN and SYDVKM. The CDR3 is CASSFGAGTDTQYF. In DNA, the CDR3 is TGTGCCAGCAGTTTTGGGGCGGGGACAGATACGCAGTATTTT.

The chain recombines TRBV2 with TRBJ2-3; TRBD1 matches 8 bases. CDR1 is SNHLY, CDR2 FYNNEI, per germline. The CDR3 extends over 15 amino acids. V lost 5 bases to trimming and J lost 3 bases; unmatched junction nucleotides: 7. CDR3: CASSRRTGLTDTQYF. The CDR3 DNA is TGTGCCAGCAGTAGAAGGACAGGGTTGACAGATACGCAGTATTTT. The variable domain in full, completed from reference TRBV2 and TRBJ2-3, reads EPEVTQTPSHQVTQMGQEVILRCVPISNHLYFYWYRQILGQKVEFLVSFYNNEISEKSEIFDDQFSVERPDGSNFTLKIRSTKLEDSAMYFCASSRRTGLTDTQYFGPGTRLTVL.

With respect to this clone: One end of the junction fails to match germline, which may point to a read error. The chain carries TRBV12-3 or TRBV12-4 and TRBJ2-1, with 7 positions matching TRBD2. The CDR3 consists of 11 residues. CDR3 bases: TGTGCCAGCAGCCTCCGGGGGGAATCGGTCTTC. Translated, it gives CASSLRGESVF.